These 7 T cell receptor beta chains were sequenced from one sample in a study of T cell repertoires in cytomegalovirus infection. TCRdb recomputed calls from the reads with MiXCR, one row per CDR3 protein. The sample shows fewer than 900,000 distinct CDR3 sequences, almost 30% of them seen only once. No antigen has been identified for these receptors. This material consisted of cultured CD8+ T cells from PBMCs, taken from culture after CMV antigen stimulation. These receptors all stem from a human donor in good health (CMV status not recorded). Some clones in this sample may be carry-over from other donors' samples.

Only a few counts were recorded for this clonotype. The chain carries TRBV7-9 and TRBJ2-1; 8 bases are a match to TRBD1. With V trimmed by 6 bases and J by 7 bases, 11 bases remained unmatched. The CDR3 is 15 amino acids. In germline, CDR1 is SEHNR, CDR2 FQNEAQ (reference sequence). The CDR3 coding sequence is TGTGCCAGCAGTTCGACCCGGACAGGGAGGAATGAGCAGTTCTTC. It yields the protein CASSSTRTGRNEQFF.

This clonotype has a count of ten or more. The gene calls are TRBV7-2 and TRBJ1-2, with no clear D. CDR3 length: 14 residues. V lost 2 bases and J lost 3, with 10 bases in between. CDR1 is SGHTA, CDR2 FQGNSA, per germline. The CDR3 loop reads CASSLWSDDYGYTF. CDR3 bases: TGTGCCAGCAGCTTATGGAGTGACGACTATGGCTACACCTTC. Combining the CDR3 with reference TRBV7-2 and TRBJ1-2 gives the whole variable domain GAGVSQSPSNKVTEKGKDVELRCDPISGHTALYWYRQSLGQGLEFLIYFQGNSAPDKSGLPSDRFSAERTGGSVSTLTIQRTQQEDSAVYLCASSLWSDDYGYTFGSGTRLTVV.

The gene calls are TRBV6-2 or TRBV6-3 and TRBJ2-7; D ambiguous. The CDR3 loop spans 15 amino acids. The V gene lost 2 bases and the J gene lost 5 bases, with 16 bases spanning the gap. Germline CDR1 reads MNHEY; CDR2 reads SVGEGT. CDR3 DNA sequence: TGTGCCAGCAGTTACACCGTCCCGGGCAAGGACGAGCAGTACGTC. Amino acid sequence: CASSYTVPGKDEQYV.

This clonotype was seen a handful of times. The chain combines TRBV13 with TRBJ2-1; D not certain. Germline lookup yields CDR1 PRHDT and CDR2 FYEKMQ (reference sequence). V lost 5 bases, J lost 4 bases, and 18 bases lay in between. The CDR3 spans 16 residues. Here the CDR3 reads CASSAGVVGPYNEQFF. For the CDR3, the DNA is TGTGCCAGCAGCGCCGGAGTAGTAGGGCCTTACAATGAGCAGTTCTTC.

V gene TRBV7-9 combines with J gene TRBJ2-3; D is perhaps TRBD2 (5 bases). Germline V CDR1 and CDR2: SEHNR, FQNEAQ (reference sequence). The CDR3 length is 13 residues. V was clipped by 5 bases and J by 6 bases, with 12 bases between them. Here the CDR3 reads CASSLIPGDTQYF. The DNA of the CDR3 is TGTGCCAGCAGCCTCATTCCGGGGGATACGCAGTATTTT.

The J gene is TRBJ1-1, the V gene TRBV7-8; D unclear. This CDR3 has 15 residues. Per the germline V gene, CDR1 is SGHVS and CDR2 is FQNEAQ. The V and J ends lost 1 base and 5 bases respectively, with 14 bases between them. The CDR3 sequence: CASSLGPAISTEAFF. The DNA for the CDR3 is TGTGCCAGCAGCTTAGGACCGGCGATCTCGACTGAAGCTTTCTTT.

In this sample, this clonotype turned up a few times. The CDR3 nucleotides read TGTGCCAGTAGTACCGCCGCCGGGACAGGGGGCATGAACACTGAAGCTTTCTTT. Translation: CASSTAAGTGGMNTEAFF. The chain recombines TRBV19 with TRBJ1-1, with 12 bases fitting TRBD1. The J segment lost 0 bases and the V segment lost 4 bases, leaving 9 bases of the junction unmatched. The CDR3 loop spans 18 amino acids. Germline lookup yields CDR1 LNHDA and CDR2 SQIVND (reference sequence).